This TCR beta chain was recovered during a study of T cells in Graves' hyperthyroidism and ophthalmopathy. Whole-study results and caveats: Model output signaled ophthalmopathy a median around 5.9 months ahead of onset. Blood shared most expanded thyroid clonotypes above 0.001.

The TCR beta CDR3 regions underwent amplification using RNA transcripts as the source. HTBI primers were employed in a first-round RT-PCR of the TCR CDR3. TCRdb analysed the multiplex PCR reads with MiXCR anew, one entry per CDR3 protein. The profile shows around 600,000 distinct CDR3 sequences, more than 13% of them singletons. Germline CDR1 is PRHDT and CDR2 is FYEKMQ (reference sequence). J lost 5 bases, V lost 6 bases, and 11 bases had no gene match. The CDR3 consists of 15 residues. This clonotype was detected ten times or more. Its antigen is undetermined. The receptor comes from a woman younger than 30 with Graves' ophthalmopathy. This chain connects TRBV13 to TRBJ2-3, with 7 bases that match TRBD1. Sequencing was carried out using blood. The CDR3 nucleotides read TGTGCCAGCAGTCTTTGGGACAGAAGGGAAGATACGCAGTATTTT. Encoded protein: CASSLWDRREDTQYF.